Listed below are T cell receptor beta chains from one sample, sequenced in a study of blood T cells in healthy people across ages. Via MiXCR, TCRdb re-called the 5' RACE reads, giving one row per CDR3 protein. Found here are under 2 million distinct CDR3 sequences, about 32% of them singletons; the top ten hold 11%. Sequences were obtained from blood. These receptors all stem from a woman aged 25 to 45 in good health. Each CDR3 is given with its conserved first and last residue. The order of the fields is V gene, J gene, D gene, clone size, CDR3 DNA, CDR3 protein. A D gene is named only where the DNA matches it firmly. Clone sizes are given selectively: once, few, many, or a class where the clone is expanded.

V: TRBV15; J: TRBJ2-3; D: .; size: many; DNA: TGTGCCACCAGCAGCCCCGCGGGATCCATGGAACTTTCCCCCACAGATACGCAGTATTTT; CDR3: CATSSPAGSMELSPTDTQYF
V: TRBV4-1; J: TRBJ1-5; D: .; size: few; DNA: TGCGCCAGCAGCCAAGGCGGATACAATCAGCCCCAGCATTTT; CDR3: CASSQGGYNQPQHF
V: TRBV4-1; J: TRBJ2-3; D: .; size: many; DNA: TGCGCCAGCAGCCAAGTACTACCCACAGATACGCAGTATTTT; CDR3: CASSQVLPTDTQYF
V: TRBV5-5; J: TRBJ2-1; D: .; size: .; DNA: TGTGCCAGCAGCTTGGTCTTTAGCTCCTACAATGAGCAGTTCTTC; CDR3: CASSLVFSSYNEQFF
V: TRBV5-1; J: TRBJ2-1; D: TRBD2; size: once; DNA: TGCGCCAGCAGCTCAGCGGGGGGGTACGTCGAGCAGTTCTTC; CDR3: CASSSAGGYVEQFF
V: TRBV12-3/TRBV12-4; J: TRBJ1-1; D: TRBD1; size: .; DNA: TGTGCCAGCAGGGGGACAGCGAGAAATGAAGCTTTCTTT; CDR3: CASRGTARNEAFF
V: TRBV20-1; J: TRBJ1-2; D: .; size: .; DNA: TGCAGTGCCTTAGGGCGGAACTATGGCTACACCTTC; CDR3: CSALGRNYGYTF
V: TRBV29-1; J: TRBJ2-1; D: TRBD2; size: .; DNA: TGCAGCGTTTCCCCCTTCAGCGGGGACCCTTACAATGAGCAGTTCTTC; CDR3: CSVSPFSGDPYNEQFF
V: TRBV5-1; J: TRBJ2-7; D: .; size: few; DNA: TGCGCCAGCAGAGGGGGGGGCGAGAGCTCCTACGAGCAGTACTTC; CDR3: CASRGGGESSYEQYF
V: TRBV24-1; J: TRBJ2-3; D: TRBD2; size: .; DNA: TGTGCCACCCGAGGGACTAGCGGACGCACAGATACGCAGTATTTT; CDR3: CATRGTSGRTDTQYF
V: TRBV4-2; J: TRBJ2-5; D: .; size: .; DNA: TGTGCCAGCAGCCAAGGGGTGGACTGGGCTAACCAAGAGACTCAGTACTTC; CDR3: CASSQGVDWANQETQYF
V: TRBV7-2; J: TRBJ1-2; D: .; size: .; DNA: TGTGCCAGCGGGATGGAGACAGAGTTTATTCCCTACACCTTC; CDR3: CASGMETEFIPYTF
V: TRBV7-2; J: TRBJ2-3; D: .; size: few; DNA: TGTGCCAGCAGCCCCAAAGTGCGAGATACGCAGTATTTT; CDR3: CASSPKVRDTQYF
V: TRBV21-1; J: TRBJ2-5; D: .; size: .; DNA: TGTGCCAGCAGCAAAGGACGGGACAGGGGGTCCAGGGAGACCCAGTACTTC; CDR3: CASSKGRDRGSRETQYF
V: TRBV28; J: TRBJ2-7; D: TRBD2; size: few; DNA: TGTGCCAGCAGTCCCCAGACTAGCGGTCCCTACGAGCAGTACTTC; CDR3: CASSPQTSGPYEQYF
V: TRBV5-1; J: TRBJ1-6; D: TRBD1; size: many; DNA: TGCGCCAGCAGCTTAACTTCAGGGGGCGAATCACCCCTCCACTTT; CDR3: CASSLTSGGESPLHF
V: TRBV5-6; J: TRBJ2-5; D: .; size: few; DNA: TGTGCCAGCATGGTATGGGTCCAAGAGACCCAGTACTTC; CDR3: CASMVWVQETQYF
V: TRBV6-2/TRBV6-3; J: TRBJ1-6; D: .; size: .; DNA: TGTGCCAGCGGGGGTGGCTCACCCCTCCACTTT; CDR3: CASGGGSPLHF
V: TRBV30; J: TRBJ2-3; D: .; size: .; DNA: TGTGCCTGGAGCTCCCTGGACAGCCGCACAGATACGCAGTATTTT; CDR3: CAWSSLDSRTDTQYF
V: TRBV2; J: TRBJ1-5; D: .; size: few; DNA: TGTGCCAGCAGTACAGGGTCGCGACAGCCCCAGCATTTT; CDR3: CASSTGSRQPQHF
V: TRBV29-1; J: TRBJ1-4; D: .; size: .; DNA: TGCAGCGGAGGGACAACTAATGAAAAACTGTTTTTT; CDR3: CSGGTTNEKLFF
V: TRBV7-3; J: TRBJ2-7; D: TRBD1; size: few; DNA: TGTGCCAGCAGCTTAGGACAGGGGAAAGGTTACGAGCAGTACTTC; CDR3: CASSLGQGKGYEQYF
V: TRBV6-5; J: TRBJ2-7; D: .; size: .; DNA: TGTGCCAGCAGACTCTCGGACTATTCCTCCGAGCAGTACTTC; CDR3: CASRLSDYSSEQYF
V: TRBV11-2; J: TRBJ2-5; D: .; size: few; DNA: TGTGCCAGCAGCGCAGCTGTCGAGACCCAGTACTTC; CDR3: CASSAAVETQYF
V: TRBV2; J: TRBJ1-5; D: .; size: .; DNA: TGTGCCAGCAGTGAATCAGTCTCCTCCAATCAGCCCCAGCATTTT; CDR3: CASSESVSSNQPQHF
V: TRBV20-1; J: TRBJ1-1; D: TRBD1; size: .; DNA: TGCAGTGCTCGCGGGACAGGGGGCGCTCACACTGAAGCTTTCTTT; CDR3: CSARGTGGAHTEAFF
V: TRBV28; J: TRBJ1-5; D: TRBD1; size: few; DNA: TGTGCCAGCAGGGACCGGACAGGGGGCAATCAGCCCCAGCATTTT; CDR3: CASRDRTGGNQPQHF
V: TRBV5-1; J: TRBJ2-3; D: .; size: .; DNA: TGCGCCAGCAGCTTGGCCCCGGCCGTGGGCACAGATACGCAGTATTTT; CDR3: CASSLAPAVGTDTQYF
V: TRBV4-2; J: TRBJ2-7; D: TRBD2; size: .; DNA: TGTGCCAGCAGCCAACGGGGGGGCCCTAGCTCCTACGAGCAGTACTTC; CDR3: CASSQRGGPSSYEQYF
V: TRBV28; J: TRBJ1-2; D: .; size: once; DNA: TGTGCCAGCAGTTGGGGATGGGGGGGGGCGCATAGAGGCTACACCTTC; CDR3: CASSWGWGGAHRGYTF
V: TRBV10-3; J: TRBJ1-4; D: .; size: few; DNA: TGTGCCATCAGTGAGTCGACAGGAAGGGGTGAAAAACTGTTTTTT; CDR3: CAISESTGRGEKLFF
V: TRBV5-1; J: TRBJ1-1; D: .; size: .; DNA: TGCGCCAGCAGCGTAAGGGAAGACACTGAAGCTTTCTTT; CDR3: CASSVREDTEAFF
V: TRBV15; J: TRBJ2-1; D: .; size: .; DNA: TGTGCCACCGGCAGAGCTCGACACATCCTCTACAATGAGCAGTTCTTC; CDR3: CATGRARHILYNEQFF
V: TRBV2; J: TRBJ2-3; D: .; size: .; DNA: TGTGCCAGCAGTGAAGCGCTTCCCACAGATACGCAGTATTTT; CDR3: CASSEALPTDTQYF
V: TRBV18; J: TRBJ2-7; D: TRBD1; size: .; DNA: TGTGCCAGCTCAGGCTCGACAGGGCCCCTACCCGAGCAGTACTTC; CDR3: CASSGSTGPLPEQYF
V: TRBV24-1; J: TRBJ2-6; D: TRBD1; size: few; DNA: TGTGCCACCAGCTCGACAGGGGGTGGAACTGGGGCCAACGTCCTGACTTTC; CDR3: CATSSTGGGTGANVLTF
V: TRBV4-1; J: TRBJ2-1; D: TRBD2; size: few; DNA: TGCGCCAGCAGCCCACTAGCGGGAAGTAGGAATGAGCAGTTCTTC; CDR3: CASSPLAGSRNEQFF
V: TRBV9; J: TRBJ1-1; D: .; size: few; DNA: TGTGCCAGCAGCCCGGAAGTCGGGGGCTACACTGAAGCTTTCTTT; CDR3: CASSPEVGGYTEAFF
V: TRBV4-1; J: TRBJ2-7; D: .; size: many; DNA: TGCGCCAGCAGCCCTCTAGGGGTGGGGGGAAGGTCTTACGAGCAGTACTTC; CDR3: CASSPLGVGGRSYEQYF
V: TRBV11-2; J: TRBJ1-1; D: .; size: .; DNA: TGTGCCAGCACCCCCCAGAACACTGAAGCTTTCTTT; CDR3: CASTPQNTEAFF
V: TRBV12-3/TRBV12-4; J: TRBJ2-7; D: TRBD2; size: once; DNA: TGTGCCAGCCGTGGGCCGGGAGGGATCTACGAGCAGTACTTC; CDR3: CASRGPGGIYEQYF
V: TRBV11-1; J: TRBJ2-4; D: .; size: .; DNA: TGTGCCACCACCGAGGGGGAGATTGTGTACTTC; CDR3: CATTEGEIVYF
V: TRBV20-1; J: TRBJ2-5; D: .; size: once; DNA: TGCAGTGCCCTGGACTACGAGTTTACGTACCAAGAGACCCAGCACTTC; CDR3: CSALDYEFTYQETQHF
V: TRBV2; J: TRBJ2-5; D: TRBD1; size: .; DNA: TGTGCCAGCAGTAACCTACAGGGGCGTGAGGGGACCCAGTACTTC; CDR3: CASSNLQGREGTQYF
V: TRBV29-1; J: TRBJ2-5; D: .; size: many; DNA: TGCAGCGTTACCGGGACCTTGAAAGAGACCCAGTACTTC; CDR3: CSVTGTLKETQYF
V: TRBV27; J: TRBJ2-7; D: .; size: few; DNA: TGTACCAGCAGTTTATTTGACAGCTCCTACGAGCAGTACTTC; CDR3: CTSSLFDSSYEQYF
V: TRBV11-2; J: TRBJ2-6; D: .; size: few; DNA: TGTGCCAGCAGCTCCCTGACAGGGGCCAACGTCCTGACTTTC; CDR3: CASSSLTGANVLTF
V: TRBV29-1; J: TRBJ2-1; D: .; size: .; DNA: TGCAGCGCCGGGGGAGGACTCAACAATGAGCAGTTCTTC; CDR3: CSAGGGLNNEQFF
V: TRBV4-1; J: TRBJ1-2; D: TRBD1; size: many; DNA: TGCGCCAGCAGCCAAGAAATCGGGACAGGGAATGGCTACACCTTC; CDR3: CASSQEIGTGNGYTF
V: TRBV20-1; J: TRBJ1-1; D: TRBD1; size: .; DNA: TGCAGTGCTTATACAGGGGGCGGTCTGACAAACACTGAAGCTTTCTTT; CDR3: CSAYTGGGLTNTEAFF